Here is one TCR beta chain with its context. Its antigen is still unknown. The sample holds no much larger clone one base away, and base qualities are not on file. Enrolling through a virtual design, the prospective study's participants ranged in age from roughly 18 to 90 years and lived across around 25 United States geographic areas. Cohort assignment in the prospective study relied on participant-reported clinical history from a screening survey and a study questionnaire. Recovered participants in ImmuneRACE Cohort 3 were defined by two consecutive negative NP/OP PCR tests, clearance by a healthcare professional, or resolution of symptoms. Mobile phlebotomists in the prospective study collected whole blood, serum and a nasopharyngeal or oropharyngeal swab from every participant. Over a roughly 2-month period, participants in the prospective study had the option of providing additional blood draws and questionnaires. Before DNA extraction, prospective study blood samples were shipped either frozen or at room temperature.

The data stem from a study of blood T cell repertoires in COVID-19 (TCRdb year 2020). Concerning the study at large: Samples covering the acute and convalescent phases of COVID-19 were provided by collaborators in the United States, Italy and Spain. Subjects who had been exposed to COVID-19, were actively infected with it, or had recovered from it provided the deeply sampled blood TCRbeta repertoires that made up the dataset. Where available, HLA class I and class II types were taken from metadata supplied by the sample provider and were not determined by assay-based typing. The material from the prospective study consisted of cDNA or gDNA derived from T cells, B-cell-depleted T cells, or PBMCs. Samples came from the ongoing ImmuneRACE study (first 160 participants) plus 1,254 subjects from 6 global collaborators. The repertoires were released in a freely available public database meant as a resource for research on the immune response to SARS-CoV-2. Sample metadata almost always included a de-identified subject ID, COVID-19 status, age in years and sex. Beyond this particular receptor, the publication reports: Clinical and demographic metadata were provided uncurated, with the amount varying by source and participant.

According to the germline V gene, CDR1 reads MNHEY and CDR2 reads SVGAGI. Here V drops 0 bases and J drops 3 bases, and the junction holds 2 bases not matched to any gene. Taken from cysteine to phenylalanine, the CDR3 has 15 residues. The DNA shown is the 45-base CDR3, in frame from base 1. TCRbeta CDR3 regions were amplified from genomic DNA using the immunoSEQ Assay, a bias-controlled multiplex PCR. Per the source publication's procedure: The number of nucleated cells in each sample was estimated by amplification of reference gene primers within the assay. To quantify the absolute abundance of each unique TCRbeta CDR3 rearrangement, sequence reads were collapsed and filtered. For each sample, productive Simpson clonality was calculated as the square root of Simpson's diversity index over productive rearrangements. Not all clones reach the TCRdb copy of this immuneACCESS table, which keeps in-frame sequences only. Checked studies attribute under half of the gap to unresolved V genes and leave the rest unexplained. V, J and clone size are taken as reported in that table, and D and trimming were inferred from the DNA itself. This sample lists 350,000 to 400,000 clones; 85% to 90% were detected once. The ten largest make up less than 1.2% of the sample.

Sequencing was carried out using PBMCs or T cells enriched from blood (not recorded which). The clonotype originates from a man aged 18 to 29 who had recovered from COVID-19. This chain is built from TRBV6-5 and TRBJ1-3, and TRBD1 matches 7 of the central bases. The bases read TGTGCCAGCAGTTACTCGGACAGGTTTGGAAACACCATATATTTT. It codes for CASSYSDRFGNTIYF.